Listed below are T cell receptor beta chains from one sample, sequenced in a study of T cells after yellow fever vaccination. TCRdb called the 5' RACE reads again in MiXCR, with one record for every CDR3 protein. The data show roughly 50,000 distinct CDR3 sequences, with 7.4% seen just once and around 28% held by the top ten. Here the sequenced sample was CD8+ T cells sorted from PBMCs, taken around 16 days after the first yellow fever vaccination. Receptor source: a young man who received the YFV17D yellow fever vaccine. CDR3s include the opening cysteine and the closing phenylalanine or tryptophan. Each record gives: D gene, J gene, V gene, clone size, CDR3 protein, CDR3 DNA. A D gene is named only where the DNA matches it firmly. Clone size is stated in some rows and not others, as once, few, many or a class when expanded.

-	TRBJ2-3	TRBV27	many	CASSPGGGPSGPQYF	TGTGCCAGCAGTCCCGGAGGGGGGCCAAGTGGTCCGCAGTATTTT
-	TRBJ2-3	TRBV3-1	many	CASSLRTDNTDTQYF	TGTGCCAGCAGCCTTCGGACAGACAACACAGATACGCAGTATTTT
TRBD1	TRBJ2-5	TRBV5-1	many	CASSSWGQQETQYF	TGCGCCAGCAGCTCGTGGGGACAGCAAGAGACCCAGTACTTC
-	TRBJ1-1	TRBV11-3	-	CASSLGGDATEAFF	TGTGCCAGCAGCTTAGGGGGCGACGCCACTGAAGCTTTCTTT
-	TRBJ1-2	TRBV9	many	CASSVAHGGANGYTF	TGTGCCAGCAGCGTAGCCCATGGGGGGGCCAATGGCTACACCTTC
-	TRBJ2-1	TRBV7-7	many	CASSLSVATGYNEQFF	TGTGCCAGCAGCCTCTCCGTGGCCACGGGGTACAATGAGCAGTTCTTC
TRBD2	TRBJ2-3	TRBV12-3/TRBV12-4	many	CASSLGGALDTQYF	TGTGCCAGCAGCCTCGGGGGGGCTTTAGATACGCAGTATTTT
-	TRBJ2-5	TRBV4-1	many	CASSLMEEETQYF	TGCGCCAGCAGCCTGATGGAGGAAGAGACCCAGTACTTC
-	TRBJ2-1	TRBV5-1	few	CASSLERNEQFF	TGCGCCAGCAGCTTGGAGAGAAATGAGCAGTTCTTC
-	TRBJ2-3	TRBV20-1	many	CSARGQGSDTQYF	TGCAGTGCTAGAGGTCAGGGTTCAGATACGCAGTATTTT
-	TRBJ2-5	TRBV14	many	CASSQVSQETQYF	TGTGCCAGCAGCCAAGTCAGCCAAGAGACCCAGTACTTC
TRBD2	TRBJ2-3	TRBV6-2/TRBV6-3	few	CASSYDLRTSGQYF	TGTGCCAGCAGTTACGACCTGAGGACTAGCGGGCAGTATTTT
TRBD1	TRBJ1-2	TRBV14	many	CASSQERQGASGYTF	TGTGCCAGCAGCCAAGAGCGACAGGGGGCAAGTGGCTACACCTTC
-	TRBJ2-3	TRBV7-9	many	CASSLWPADTQYF	TGTGCCAGCAGCTTATGGCCAGCAGATACGCAGTATTTT
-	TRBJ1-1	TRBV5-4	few	CASSDWTAKHTEAFF	TGTGCCAGCAGCGATTGGACAGCTAAGCACACTGAAGCTTTCTTT
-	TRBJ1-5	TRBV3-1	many	CASSQDGQNNQPQHF	TGTGCCAGCAGCCAAGATGGACAGAACAATCAGCCCCAGCATTTT
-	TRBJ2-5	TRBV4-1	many	CASSQEPVGESTQYF	TGCGCCAGCAGCCAGGAGCCGGTGGGAGAGTCGACCCAGTACTTC
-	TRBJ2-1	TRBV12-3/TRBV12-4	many	CASSFVGYNEQFF	TGTGCCAGCAGTTTCGTGGGATACAATGAGCAGTTCTTC
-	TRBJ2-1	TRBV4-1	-	CASSPLGQRPGSYNEQFF	TGCGCCAGCAGCCCCTTGGGGCAGCGTCCGGGCTCCTACAATGAGCAGTTCTTC
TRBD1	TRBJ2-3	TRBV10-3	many	CAISEGTDSTDTQYF	TGTGCCATCAGTGAGGGGACAGATAGCACAGATACGCAGTATTTT
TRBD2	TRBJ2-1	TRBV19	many	CASSVTSGGDFDEQFF	TGTGCCAGTAGTGTTACTAGCGGGGGGGACTTCGATGAGCAGTTCTTC
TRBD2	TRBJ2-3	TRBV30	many	CAWHSGETQIDTQYF	TGTGCCTGGCATAGCGGGGAAACCCAAATAGATACGCAGTATTTT